Detailed here is one T cell receptor (beta chain). The CDR3 has 14 amino acids. Germline lookup yields CDR1 GTSNPN and CDR2 SVGIG (reference sequence). Losses at the gene ends were 2 bases for V and 6 bases for J; bases not matched to a gene: 8. Original processing notes: Researchers report that nucleated cell counts were estimated from reference gene primer amplification. Assay: immunoSEQ multiplex PCR; the TCRdb copy retains only in-frame clones and omits some. V and J calls and clone size follow that table, whereas D and trimming were derived from the DNA. Here the sample spans 250,000 to 300,000 clones, 89% being singletons. This entry belongs to a study of blood T cell repertoires in COVID-19. Study-wide context: Spain, Italy and the United States supplied samples that represented acute and convalescent COVID-19. Nucleic acid was either cDNA or gDNA, and it came from T cells, B-cell-depleted T cells, or PBMCs.

The chain links TRBV30 to TRBJ1-2; TRBD1 matches 8 bases. The sample was peripheral blood. The source of this sequence is a man over 45 with acute or convalescent COVID-19. CDR3 nucleotides: TGTGCCTGGAGTCGACAGGGGACTGCGCATGGCTACACCTTC. It is translated as CAWSRQGTAHGYTF.